This T cell receptor (beta chain) was captured by sequencing in a study of cytomegalovirus exposure and HLA in healthy donors (dated by TCRdb to the late 2010s). About the investigation overall: In an earlier analysis of approximately 640 of the donors, around 290 Gb of sequence data and 117 million unique TCR beta sequences from 180 million or so T cells were reported. An early release covering roughly 600 HLA-typed donors comprised approximately 290 gigabases of sequencing data and around 85 million unique TCR sequences. Of the roughly 400 genotyped donors, 81% were placed in the genetic ancestry cluster associated with self-reported Caucasian donors. The study was designed to test whether signatures of past pathogen exposure could be identified by cataloging public T cell receptors. The study profiled the T cell repertoires of more than 500 subjects by immunosequencing and related them to cytomegalovirus serostatus. A separate validation cohort of some 130 different subjects was used in addition to the roughly 620-subject first cohort. To predict cytomegalovirus infection status, the study combined high-throughput TCR immunosequencing, statistical association of individual TCRs with disease status, and machine learning. A later analysis re-examined previously published TCR beta repertoires from roughly 720 donors and added high-resolution HLA genotyping to investigate patterns of TCR occurrence. Rather than drawing on any new phenotypic data, the later analysis identified candidate immune exposures from TCR beta sequences and the way those sequences occurred across donors. An earlier analysis of more than 450 of the donors used high-throughput TCR beta sequencing to judge whether each TCR beta V gene segment behaved as functional or pseudogenic. Donor age, sex, ethnicity and CMV serostatus were collected together with the repertoire data. Genome-wide SNP genotypes for about three fifths of the 666 donors were used in a later genetic analysis, which treated that subset as a discovery cohort. All discovery cohort repertoires had been generated on a single sequencing platform. HLA typing covered class I and class II loci at four-digit resolution. Typing coverage differed by locus: A, B, C, DRB1 and DQB1 were typed in about 620-640 donors, DQA1 in approximately 520, DPA1 in nearly 610, and DPB1 in just under 490. Four or five DR-DQ haplotypes were handled as single units for association and clustering because linkage in the cohort was strong. On average, 235,054 unique TCR beta nucleotide sequences were sequenced per donor among roughly 430 genotyped donors of the cohort, with 15% to 20% of those sequences being non-productive.

The library relied on the immunoSEQ multiplex PCR assay. A mixture of 60 forward primers for TCR Vbeta segments and 13 reverse primers for TCR Jbeta segments was used in the multiplex PCR. Amplification of the CDR3 region of rearranged TCR beta genes was performed with a multiplex PCR assay on genomic DNA. On the Illumina HiSeq System, the amplified TCR beta libraries were sequenced as 87-base-pair reads. On the authors' methods: A later analysis tallied roughly 78 million unique TCR beta chains across the approximately 670 repertoires, and about 10 million of those chains were shared by two or more donors. To remove PCR and sequencing errors, raw reads were error-corrected and collapsed into unique sequences using a nearest-neighbor algorithm that merged closely related sequences. V, D and J gene segments were assigned by aligning CDR3 sequences to IMGT reference sequences. For a sequence to be retained, a match of at least six nucleotides was required to both a V gene segment and a J gene segment. A rearrangement counted as productive if the CDR3 had no stop codons and remained in frame with V and J, and every other rearrangement counted as non-productive. Following IMGT convention, CDR3 was defined as the stretch from the second conserved V-encoded cysteine up to the conserved J-encoded phenylalanine. Sequences without an unambiguous match to a single V gene segment were excluded from the earlier analysis of 587 of the donors. In an earlier analysis of approximately 590 of the donors, V segments were called functional above 56.7% productive rearrangements and were called segregating when the between-donor standard deviation exceeded 5%. A statistical classification framework was built for diagnosing cytomegalovirus status from the catalog of TCR beta chain sequences. A later analysis assigned V and J genes by comparing TCR nucleotide sequences with IMGT/GENE-DB human TR gene sequences. The TCRdist pipeline was used in a later analysis to assign CDR3 sequences and most-parsimonious VDJ recombination scenarios. A later analysis defined each TCR beta chain by its CDR3 amino acid sequence plus V-gene family, and excluded reads lacking a unique V-gene family. To address suspected cross-contamination and a sequencing artifact, a later analysis removed 550 to 750 highly shared, low-generation-probability nucleotide sequences. In a later analysis, a clonal expansion index was calculated for each public chain from normalized within-repertoire ranks of inferred template counts. In a later analysis, generation probabilities were computed with a VDJ recombination model fitted to out-of-frame rearrangements, and the resulting probabilities were checked against IGoR. In a later analysis, TCR-TCR, TCR-HLA and TCR-CMV co-occurrence was scored with hypergeometric tests, and a repertoire-size bias correction was applied to TCR pairs. To estimate false discovery rates, a later analysis permuted the HLA or CMV assignments 20 times. In a later analysis, co-occurring TCRs were grouped with DBSCAN, and TCRdist sequence similarity was added when clustering was performed within HLA-allele-positive subsets. Co-occurrence clustering excluded repertoires with fewer than 30,000 or more than 120,000 public chains, plus five with anomalous nucleotide sharing. The source is immuneACCESS, and TCRdb retained only in-frame sequences with V and J called. Part of the clones is not carried over; for the studies checked, unresolved V genes explain less than half of this, and the remainder is unexplained. V, J and clone size are those of that table, while D and trimming were read from the DNA. The sample table records 150,000 to 200,000 clones; roughly 80% of these occur just once. 2.5% to 3.5% of the sample is in the top ten clones.

Unmatched junction bases come to 10, with V trimmed by 2 bases and J by 5 bases. There are 17 amino acids in the CDR3, from cysteine to phenylalanine inclusive. The read is trimmed to its CDR3 DNA, 51 bases read in frame from base 1. The cohort was made up of 666 healthy bone marrow donors. At the time of sampling, every cohort member was nominally healthy, though immune exposures that went unrecorded were likely present. The donor was CMV seronegative and belonged to the group of 320 or so seronegative cohort members. A peripheral blood sample was collected from each donor, and TCR beta sequencing was performed on peripheral blood mononuclear cells. The Qiagen DNeasy Blood Extraction Kit was used to extract genomic DNA from the blood cell samples. Overall results and qualifications from the work: Strong co-occurrence of HLA alleles, especially DR and DQ, made assigning TCR associations to individual alleles difficult. In an earlier analysis of 587 of the donors, most TCR beta V segments appeared in productive rearrangements about 90% or about 30% of the time, broadly matching IMGT annotations. About 17 rarely observed V segments, including chromosome 9 orphons, were excluded from the earlier analysis of 550 to 700 of the donors because counts were too low. A later genetic analysis associated a missense DCLRE1C variant with V-gene and J-gene trimming of TCR beta chains, and an independent cohort replicated the association. In this cohort, only TCR beta chains were sequenced, and detectable features were limited by the absence of alpha or paired-chain data. Because HLA typing was missing for some donors at each locus, association tests included only the typed subset. Most CMV-associated TCR beta chains appeared to be HLA-restricted in a later analysis, and the HLA associations seemed to be driven largely by CMV exposure. The only immune exposure information available for the cohort was CMV serostatus. The study listed around 160 TCR beta chains as associated with cytomegalovirus. In a later analysis, the rate of TCR association differed among HLA loci, with DRB1 alleles having the most associated TCRs and HLA-C alleles having the fewest. Compared with the approximately 720-donor mean, donors in an Asian-associated ancestry cluster had fewer N-insertions in productive TCRs, according to a later genetic analysis. Presence/absence analyses assumed roughly uniform sequencing depth across donors, an assumption that may not hold. Because the 87-base-pair reads could not distinguish some IMGT-functional V segments, including TRBV6-2 and TRBV6-3, those segments were excluded. A group of highly shared sequence variants was considered likely to be a technical artifact of the sequencing pipeline. In a later analysis, 15,000 to 20,000 TCR beta sequences were associated with specific HLA alleles at a false discovery rate of 0.05. A further reported finding was that TCR beta sequences accurately predicted the HLA-A and HLA-B alleles for most subjects in the first cohort. Correlated functional status among segregating V segments might reflect linkage disequilibrium, but an unknown experimental factor could not be ruled out. In a later analysis, HLA-associated TCR beta chains were found to be more clonally expanded and to have lower generation probabilities than equally common non-associated chains. Several of the top co-occurrence clusters appeared to be linked to parvovirus B19, influenza, CMV and Epstein-Barr virus, according to a later analysis. The authors suggested that the approach could potentially be generalized to other disease states and immunological phenotypes. In both the original and validation cohorts, the classifier was reported to diagnose cytomegalovirus status with high specificity and sensitivity. While some public TCRs were present in many individuals, most TCR sequences turned up only very rarely across donors. Three of the identified cytomegalovirus-associated TCR beta chains were confirmed in vitro to be specific for cytomegalovirus antigens.

Concerning this clone itself: Its cognate antigen has yet to be identified. Per-base quality was not reported, and no clone a single base away is much larger than it.

The receptor was derived from a female donor in good health and CMV-seronegative. Recombination joined TRBV5-3 with TRBJ2-5; 12 bases in between match TRBD2. TRBV5-3 is designated an ORF whose function remains uncertain. The sequenced sample consisted of PBMCs. The DNA sequence is as follows: TGTGCCAGAAGCTTCCGGACTAGCGGGATGACCCAGGAGACCCAGTACTTC. Translated, this is CARSFRTSGMTQETQYF.